The entry below describes one T cell receptor (beta chain). Its antigen is undetermined. Germline CDR1 MNHEY, CDR2 SVGAGI. V dropped 5 bases and J dropped 5 bases, with 7 bases sitting between them. There are 12 residues in the CDR3. This sample was taken from a study of CD8+CD57+ T cells in acquired aplastic anemia. Both TCR beta VDJ combination and CDR3 sequence profiling were carried out. Genomic DNA was the template for this profiling. TCRdb reprocessed the reads via MiXCR and lists one record per CDR3 protein. This table has a few hundred thousand distinct CDR3 sequences, around 60% appearing once. Study outcomes and limitations: Patients shared approximately 30 CD8+ CDR3 sequences with controls. Significant differences in CD8+ Simpson's diversity were not observed between patients and controls.

The clonotype comes from a human donor in good health. Sequenced input: sorted CD4+, CD8+, or CD8+CD57+ T cells (not recorded which) from PBMCs. The chain has TRBV6-5 and TRBJ2-1; D is uncertain. CDR3 DNA: TGTGCCAGCAGTACCCGGGACAATGAGCAGTTCTTC. It is translated as CASSTRDNEQFF.